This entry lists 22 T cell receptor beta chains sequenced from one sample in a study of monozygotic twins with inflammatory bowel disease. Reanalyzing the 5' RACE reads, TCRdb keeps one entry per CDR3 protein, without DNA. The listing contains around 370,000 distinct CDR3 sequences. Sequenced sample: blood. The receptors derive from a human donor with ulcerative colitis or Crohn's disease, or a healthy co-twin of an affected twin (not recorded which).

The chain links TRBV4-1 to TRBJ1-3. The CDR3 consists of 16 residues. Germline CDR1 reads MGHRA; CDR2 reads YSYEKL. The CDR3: CASSQVGRSSGNTIYF.

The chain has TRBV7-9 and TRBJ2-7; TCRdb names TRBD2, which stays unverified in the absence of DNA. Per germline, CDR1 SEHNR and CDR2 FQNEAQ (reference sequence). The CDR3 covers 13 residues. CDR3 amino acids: CASSKGPSYEQYF.

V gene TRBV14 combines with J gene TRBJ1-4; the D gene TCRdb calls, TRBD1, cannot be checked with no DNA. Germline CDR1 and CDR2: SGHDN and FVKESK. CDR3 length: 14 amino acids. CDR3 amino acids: CASSQQGIGEKLFF.

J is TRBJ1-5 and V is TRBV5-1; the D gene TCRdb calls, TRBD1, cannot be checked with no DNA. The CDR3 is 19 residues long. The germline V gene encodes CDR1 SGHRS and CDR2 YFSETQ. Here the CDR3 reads CASSFLDRVWGNSNQPQHF.

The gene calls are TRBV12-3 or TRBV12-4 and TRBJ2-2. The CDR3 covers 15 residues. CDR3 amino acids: CASSLGLMTTGELFF.

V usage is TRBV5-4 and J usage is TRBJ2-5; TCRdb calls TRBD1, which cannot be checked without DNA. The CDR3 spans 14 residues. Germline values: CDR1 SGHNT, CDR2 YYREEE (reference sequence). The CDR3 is CASRRGTDSWAQYF.

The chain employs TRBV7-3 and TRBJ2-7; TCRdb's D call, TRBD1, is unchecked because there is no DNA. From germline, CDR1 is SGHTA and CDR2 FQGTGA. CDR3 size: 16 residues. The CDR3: CASSLARGQGGGEQYF.

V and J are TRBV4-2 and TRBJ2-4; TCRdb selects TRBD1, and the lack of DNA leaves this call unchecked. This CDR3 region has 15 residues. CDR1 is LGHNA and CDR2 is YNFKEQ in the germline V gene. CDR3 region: CASSQLLGRENIQYF.

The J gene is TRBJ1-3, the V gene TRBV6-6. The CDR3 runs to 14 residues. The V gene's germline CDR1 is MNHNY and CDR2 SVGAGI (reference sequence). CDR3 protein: CASSQSGVGNTIYF.

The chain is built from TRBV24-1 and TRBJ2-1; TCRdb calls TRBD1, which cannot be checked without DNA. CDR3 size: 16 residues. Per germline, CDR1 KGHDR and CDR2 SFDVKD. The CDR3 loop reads CATSDPGTAPYNEQFF.

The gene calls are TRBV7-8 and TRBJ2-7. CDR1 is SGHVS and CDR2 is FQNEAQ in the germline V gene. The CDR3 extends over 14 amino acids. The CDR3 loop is CASSLVPEYYEQYF.

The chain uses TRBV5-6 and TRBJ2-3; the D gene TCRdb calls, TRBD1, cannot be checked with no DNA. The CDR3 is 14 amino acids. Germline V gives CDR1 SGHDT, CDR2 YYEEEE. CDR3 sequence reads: CASLRTGDTDTQYF. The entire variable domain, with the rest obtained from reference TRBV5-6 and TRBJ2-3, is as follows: DAGVTQSPTHLIKTRGQQVTLRCSPKSGHDTVSWYQQALGQGPQFIFQYYEEEERQRGNFPDRFSGHQFPNYSSELNVNALLLGDSALYLCASLRTGDTDTQYFGPGTRLTVL.

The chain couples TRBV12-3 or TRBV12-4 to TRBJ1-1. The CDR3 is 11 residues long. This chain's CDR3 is CASSLEVEAFF.

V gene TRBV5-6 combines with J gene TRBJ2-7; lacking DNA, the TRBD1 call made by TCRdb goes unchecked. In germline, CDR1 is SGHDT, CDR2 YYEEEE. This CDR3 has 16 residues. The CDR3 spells CASSLAWNRATYEQYF.

This CDR3 is CASSSQGPGGTQYF. This chain joins TRBV7-2 and TRBJ2-5; the TCRdb D gene call, TRBD1, has no DNA to confirm it. The germline V gene has CDR1 SGHTA and CDR2 FQGNSA. The CDR3 extends over 14 amino acids.

The CDR3 reads CASSYGRGNTGELFF. The J gene is TRBJ2-2, the V gene TRBV6-5; the D call of TRBD1 rests on TCRdb alone, since no DNA is present to check it. Germline loops: CDR1 MNHEY, CDR2 SVGAGI. The CDR3 runs 15 residues.

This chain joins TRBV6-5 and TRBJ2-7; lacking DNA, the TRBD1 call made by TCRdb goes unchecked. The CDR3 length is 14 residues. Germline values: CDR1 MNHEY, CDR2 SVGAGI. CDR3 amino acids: CASSYWDSQFEQYF.

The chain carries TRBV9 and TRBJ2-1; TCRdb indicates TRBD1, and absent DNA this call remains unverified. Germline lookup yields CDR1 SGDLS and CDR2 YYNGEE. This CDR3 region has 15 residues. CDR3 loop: CASSVRGVSYNEQFF.

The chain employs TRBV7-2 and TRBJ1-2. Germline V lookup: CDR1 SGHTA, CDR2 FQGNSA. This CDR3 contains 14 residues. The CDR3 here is CASSLEVGIYGYTF.

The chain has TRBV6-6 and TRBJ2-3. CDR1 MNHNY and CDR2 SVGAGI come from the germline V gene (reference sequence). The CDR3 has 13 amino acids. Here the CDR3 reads CASRGFWTDTQYF.

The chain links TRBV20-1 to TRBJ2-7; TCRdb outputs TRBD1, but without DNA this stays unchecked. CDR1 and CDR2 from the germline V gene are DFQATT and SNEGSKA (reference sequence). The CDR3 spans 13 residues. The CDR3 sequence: CSATGTGTYEQYF.

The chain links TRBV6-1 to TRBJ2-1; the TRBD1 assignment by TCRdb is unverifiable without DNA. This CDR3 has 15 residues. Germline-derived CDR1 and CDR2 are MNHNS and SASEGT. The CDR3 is CASSLGRGVYNEQFF.